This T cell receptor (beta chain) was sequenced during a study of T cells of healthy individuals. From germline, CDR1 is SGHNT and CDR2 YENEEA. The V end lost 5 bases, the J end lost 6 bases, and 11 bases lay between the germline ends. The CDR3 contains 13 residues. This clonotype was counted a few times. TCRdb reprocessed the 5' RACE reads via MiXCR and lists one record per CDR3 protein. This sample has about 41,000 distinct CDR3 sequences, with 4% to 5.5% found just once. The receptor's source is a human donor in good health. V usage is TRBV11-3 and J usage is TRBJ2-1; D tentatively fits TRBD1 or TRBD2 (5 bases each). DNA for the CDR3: TGTGCCAGCAGCCCCAGAGGGGTCAATGAGCAGTTCTTC. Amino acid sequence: CASSPRGVNEQFF.